The present entry profiles one T cell receptor beta chain with its context. Germline loops: CDR1 SGHNT, CDR2 YENEEA. The CDR3 is made up of 15 amino acids. Trimming stripped 4 bases from V and 5 bases from J, with 15 bases between. The data were taken from a study of shared clonotypes between healthy human individuals. At a deep level, the assay was run. Sequencing of unsorted PBMC DNA was carried out using ten immunoSEQ deep assay plates. Repertoires were generated with immunoSEQ multiplex PCR, while TCRdb's copy carries only in-frame clones and drops some. This sample has 450,000 to 600,000 clones, with about four fifths found just once.

The J gene is TRBJ2-1, the V gene TRBV11-3, with a tentative D call TRBD2 (6 bases). Specimen: PBMCs. This sequence was found in a woman in her 40s in good health. Some clones in this sample may be carry-over from other donors' samples. CDR3 loop: CASSYRSGTNNEQFF. CDR3 DNA sequence: TGTGCCAGCAGCTACCGTAGCGGTACGAACAATGAGCAGTTCTTC. Full variable domain (rest looked up from reference TRBV11-3 and TRBJ2-1): EAGVVQSPRYKIIEKKQPVAFWCNPISGHNTLYWYLQNLGQGPELLIRYENEEAVDDSQLPKDRFSAERLKGVDSTLKIQPAELGDSAVYLCASSYRSGTNNEQFFGPGTRLTVL.